This T cell receptor beta chain was sequenced during a study of T cell responses to AZD1222 COVID-19 vaccine. Whole-study context: Second doses at about 4 or about 12 weeks were pooled.

V was pared by 8 bases and J by 4 bases, with 13 bases of the junction left unmatched. CDR1 and CDR2 from the germline V gene are SNHLY and FYNNEI. The CDR3 is made up of 15 amino acids. Some clones are missing from TCRdb's copy, which holds only in-frame ones; the method was immunoSEQ multiplex PCR. This repertoire shows more than 85,000 clones, 85% to 95% found once; its top ten account for about 7.8%. The V and J genes are TRBV2 and TRBJ1-1; 7 bases line up with TRBD1. This sequence originates from an adult in good health. Sample: peripheral blood, taken on day 0 of AZD1222 vaccination. The DNA for the CDR3 is TGTGCCAGCTACTACTTAATTACAGGGGTCACTGAAGCTTTCTTT. This translates into CASYYLITGVTEAFF.